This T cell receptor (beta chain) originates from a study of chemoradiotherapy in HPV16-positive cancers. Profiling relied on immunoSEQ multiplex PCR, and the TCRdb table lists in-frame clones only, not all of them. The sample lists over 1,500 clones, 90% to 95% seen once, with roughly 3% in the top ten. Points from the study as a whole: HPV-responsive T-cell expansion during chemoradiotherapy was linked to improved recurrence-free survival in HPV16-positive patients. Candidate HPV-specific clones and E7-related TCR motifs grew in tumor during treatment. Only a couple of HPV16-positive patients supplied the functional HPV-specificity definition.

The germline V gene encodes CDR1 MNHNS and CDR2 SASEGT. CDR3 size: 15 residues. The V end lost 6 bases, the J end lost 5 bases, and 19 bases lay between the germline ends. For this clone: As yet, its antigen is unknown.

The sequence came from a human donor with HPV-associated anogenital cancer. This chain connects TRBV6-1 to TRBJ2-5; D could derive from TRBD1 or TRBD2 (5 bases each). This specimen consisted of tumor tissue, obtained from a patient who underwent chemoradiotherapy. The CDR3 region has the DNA TGTGCCAGCAGCAGTCGGGGCTTAAGTGTGGAGACCCAGTACTTC. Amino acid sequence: CASSSRGLSVETQYF.